One sample yielded the 26 T cell receptor beta chains listed below, sequenced in a study of T-cell reconstitution after alpha-beta-depleted transplantation in children. It was with unique molecular identifiers that the TCRbeta library was prepared. TCRdb re-analysed the PCR reads in MiXCR, keeping a single row per CDR3 protein. The top ten hold around 20% of the sample, which has 84,000 or so distinct CDR3 sequences, roughly a sixth seen once. Sequenced material: PBMCs, mostly from graft donor cells, taken 180 days after TCRalphabeta/CD19-depleted stem cell transplant. Receptor source: a male patient between 2 and 15 years old who had a stem cell transplant for acute lymphoblastic leukemia, so the T cells may come from the graft donor.

The table lists this clonotype with many counts. The gene calls are TRBV20-1 and TRBJ2-3; D is perhaps TRBD1 (7 bases). CDR1 is DFQATT, CDR2 SNEGSKA, per germline (reference sequence). Trimming left V 5 bases short and J 6 bases short, with 21 bases between. The CDR3 has 15 amino acids. Here the CDR3 DNA reads TGCAGTGCTCAGTTGGGTACAGGGGACTGGGATACGCAGTATTTT. Protein product: CSAQLGTGDWDTQYF.

V is TRBV28 and J is TRBJ1-1; 7 nucleotides align to TRBD1. Trimming cost V 2 bases and J 4 bases; bases outside gene matches: 13. The V gene's germline CDR1 is MDHEN and CDR2 SYDVKM. The CDR3 covers 17 residues. The CDR3 loop is CASSLVTGATFSTEAFF. DNA for the CDR3: TGTGCCAGCAGTTTAGTTACAGGGGCCACATTCAGCACTGAAGCTTTCTTT.

This clonotype was picked up one time. The V gene is TRBV24-1, the J gene TRBJ2-2; D is tentatively TRBD1 or TRBD2 (5 bases each). The CDR3 is 15 residues long. CDR1 is KGHDR and CDR2 is SFDVKD in the germline V gene. V was trimmed by 7 bases and J by 6 bases, leaving 17 bases between them. The CDR3, as DNA: TGTGCCACCAGCTCCTCAACTGGGGGTCCCGGGGAGCTGTTTTTT. Its translation is CATSSSTGGPGELFF.

This clonotype is labeled medium-sized. The V call is TRBV7-8, the J call TRBJ2-5, with D unclear. Germline V gene data show CDR1 as SGHVS and CDR2 as FQNEAQ. Trimming took 5 bases from V and 0 from J, leaving 10 bases between them. The CDR3 loop spans 14 amino acids. CDR3 amino acids: CASSPQENQETQYF. In DNA form, the CDR3 reads TGTGCCAGCAGCCCCCAGGAAAACCAAGAGACCCAGTACTTC.

This clonotype was seen ten or more times. The chain recombines TRBV4-2 with TRBJ2-3; tentatively, D is TRBD1 (6 bases). This CDR3 contains 16 residues. CDR1 is LGHNA and CDR2 is YNFKEQ in the germline V gene. V lost 2 bases, J lost 1 base, and 13 bases lay in between. This CDR3 reads CASSQPRAGGTDTQYF. CDR3 sequence (DNA): TGTGCCAGCAGCCAACCGAGGGCAGGGGGCACAGATACGCAGTATTTT.

This clonotype was counted a few times. This CDR3 reads CASSLAQGGLTEAFF. The CDR3 nucleotides read TGCGCCAGCAGCTTGGCCCAGGGGGGTCTGACTGAAGCTTTCTTT. V and J are TRBV5-1 and TRBJ1-1; 7 bases are a match to TRBD1. Germline V lookup: CDR1 SGHRS, CDR2 YFSETQ. The V segment lost 0 bases and the J segment 5 bases; nucleotides outside the gene matches: 7. The CDR3 length is 15 residues. Using reference TRBV5-1 and TRBJ1-1 for the parts outside the CDR3, the full variable domain is KAGVTQTPRYLIKTRGQQVTLSCSPISGHRSVSWYQQTPGQGLQFLFEYFSETQRNKGNFPGRFSGRQFSNSRSEMNVSTLELGDSALYLCASSLAQGGLTEAFFGQGTRLTVV.

This clonotype was observed at least ten times. The chain employs TRBV4-1 and TRBJ2-3; perhaps TRBD1 as D (5 bases). The CDR3 consists of 21 residues. CDR1 and CDR2 (germline): MGHRA, YSYEKL. The V end was cut by 0 bases, the J end by 2 bases, with 27 bases between. The DNA of the CDR3 is TGCGCCAGCAGCCAAGATCCTTGGCAGGGCCACCTGGTCGGGTCCACAGATACGCAGTATTTT. Its protein product is CASSQDPWQGHLVGSTDTQYF.

This clonotype was counted a few times. This chain joins TRBV7-9 and TRBJ2-3; D gene uncertain. The CDR3 extends over 12 amino acids. Germline CDR1 SEHNR, CDR2 FQNEAQ (reference sequence). V lost 3 bases and J lost 4, with 5 bases in between. The CDR3 coding sequence is TGTGCCAGCAGCTTTCGTCCAGATACGCAGTATTTT. Its translation is CASSFRPDTQYF.

This clonotype turned up a few times. The V gene is TRBV4-3, the J gene TRBJ2-1, with 8 bases lining up with TRBD2. The germline gives CDR1 LGHNA, CDR2 YSLEER. The CDR3 loop spans 19 amino acids. V trimming: 0 bases; J trimming: 8 bases; junction bases outside the gene matches: 18. The CDR3 loop reads CASSQDKWGGGSRRDEQFF. The CDR3 nucleotides are TGCGCCAGCAGCCAAGATAAGTGGGGCGGGGGGTCCCGCCGCGATGAGCAGTTCTTC.

V gene TRBV20-1 combines with J gene TRBJ2-3; 8 bases align to TRBD2. In germline, CDR1 is DFQATT, CDR2 SNEGSKA (reference sequence). The ends lost 0 bases at V and 0 bases at J; junction bases unmatched: 26. This CDR3 spans 23 amino acids. CDR3 sequence (DNA): TGCAGTGCTAGAGATCTTACGGGGCAAACAGCGGGAGCTGTATGGTCAAGCACAGATACGCAGTATTTT. Translated, it gives CSARDLTGQTAGAVWSSTDTQYF.

This clonotype was detected only a few times. The chain couples TRBV12-3 or TRBV12-4 to TRBJ1-2; D remains ambiguous. The CDR3 has 12 amino acids. Trimming took 6 bases from V and 4 from J, leaving 9 bases between them. CDR3 amino acids: CASSSLGYGYTF. As DNA, the CDR3 is TGTGCCAGCAGCTCATTAGGCTATGGCTACACCTTC.

The gene calls are TRBV10-2 and TRBJ1-6; D remains unclear. The CDR3 totals 11 residues. V was shortened by 3 bases and J by 16 bases, with 10 bases between the two germline ends. Germline V lookup: CDR1 WSHSY, CDR2 SAAADI. The CDR3 DNA reads TGCGCCAGCAGTGACGTCGTTAGGCTCCACTTT. Its protein product is CASSDVVRLHF.

The chain carries TRBV6-1 and TRBJ1-6; no reliable D call. The V gene lost 9 bases and the J gene lost 0 bases, with 9 bases spanning the gap. The CDR3 is made up of 14 amino acids. In germline, CDR1 is MNHNS, CDR2 SASEGT. This CDR3 reads CASQESSYNSPLHF. The CDR3 nucleotides read TGTGCCAGTCAGGAGAGCTCCTATAATTCACCCCTCCACTTT.

The table lists this clonotype with many counts. The CDR3 spells CASSRPGDIPSTDTQYF. CDR3 coding DNA: TGTGCCAGCAGCCGACCGGGTGATATCCCTAGCACAGATACGCAGTATTTT. V usage is TRBV3-1 and J usage is TRBJ2-3; no firm D call. V gave up 4 bases and J gave up 0 bases, with 17 bases separating them. The CDR3 extends over 17 amino acids. Germline CDR1 and CDR2: LGHDT and YNNKEL (reference sequence).

In its sample, this clonotype was seen a few times. The J gene is TRBJ2-3, the V gene TRBV7-2; D unresolved. Trimming removed 4 bases from V and 4 bases from J, with 9 bases in between. There are 13 residues in the CDR3. Germline values: CDR1 SGHTA, CDR2 FQGNSA. The CDR3 coding sequence is TGTGCCAGCAGCTGGCTGGGTTCAGATACGCAGTATTTT. Amino acid sequence: CASSWLGSDTQYF. The complete variable domain, with remaining parts taken from reference TRBV7-2 and TRBJ2-3, reads GAGVSQSPSNKVTEKGKDVELRCDPISGHTALYWYRQSLGQGLEFLIYFQGNSAPDKSGLPSDRFSAERTGGSVSTLTIQRTQQEDSAVYLCASSWLGSDTQYFGPGTRLTVL.

This clonotype turned up a few times. This rearrangement joins TRBV20-1 to TRBJ2-2; D gene ambiguous. CDR3 size: 12 residues. Per the germline V gene, CDR1 is DFQATT and CDR2 is SNEGSKA (reference sequence). The V end was cut by 2 bases, the J end by 3 bases, with 4 bases between. In DNA, the CDR3 is TGCAGTGCTAGATCCTACACCGGGGAGCTGTTTTTT. Its protein product is CSARSYTGELFF.

This rearrangement joins TRBV6-1 to TRBJ1-5; D is possibly TRBD1 (5 bases). Germline lookup yields CDR1 MNHNS and CDR2 SASEGT. The CDR3 spans 17 residues. Trimming left V 10 bases short and J 1 base short, with 23 bases between. The CDR3 sequence: CATRKEGWGSSNQPQHF. CDR3 bases: TGTGCCACCAGGAAGGAGGGATGGGGGTCGAGCAATCAGCCCCAGCATTTT.

V usage is TRBV9 and J usage is TRBJ1-2, with 9 positions matching TRBD1. The CDR3 contains 14 residues. Germline trimming cut 4 bases from V and 5 bases from J; bases unmatched to any gene: 6. Germline assignment: CDR1 SGDLS and CDR2 YYNGEE. CDR3 coding DNA: TGTGCCAGCAGCCAGCGGGACAGGGAATATGGCTACACCTTC. It is translated as CASSQRDREYGYTF. The full variable domain, in which reference TRBV9 and TRBJ1-2 provide the parts outside the CDR3, is DSGVTQTPKHLITATGQRVTLRCSPRSGDLSVYWYQQSLDQGLQFLIQYYNGEERAKGNILERFSAQQFPDLHSELNLSSLELGDSALYFCASSQRDREYGYTFGSGTRLTVV.

The V gene is TRBV5-1, the J gene TRBJ2-7, with TRBD1 matching 7 bases. V trimming: 6 bases; J trimming: 2 bases; junction bases outside the gene matches: 8. There are 14 residues in the CDR3. Looked up from germline, CDR1 is SGHRS and CDR2 is YFSETQ. The CDR3 DNA reads as TGCGCCAGCACTGACTCGGGACAGCCCTACGAGCAGTACTTC. This codes for CASTDSGQPYEQYF.

This chain connects TRBV7-2 to TRBJ1-6, with a tentative D call TRBD1 (5 bases). Per germline, CDR1 SGHTA and CDR2 FQGNSA. The CDR3 sequence is 14 residues long. V dropped 7 bases and J dropped 7 bases, with 14 bases sitting between them. CDR3 loop: CASNPGRTNSPLHF. The CDR3 coding sequence is TGTGCCAGCAACCCGGGACGAACAAATTCACCCCTCCACTTT.

This clonotype came up a few times. The rearrangement uses TRBV12-3 or TRBV12-4 and TRBJ1-3; D call uncertain. The CDR3 totals 14 residues. Trimming removed 5 bases at V and 6 bases at J, with 14 bases between. The chain's CDR3 is CASSLRTALNTIYF. The CDR3 coding sequence is TGTGCCAGCAGTCTTCGGACGGCCCTAAACACCATATATTTT.

This clonotype appeared many times. The chain is built from TRBV6-5 and TRBJ1-2; 7 nucleotides match TRBD1. The CDR3 has 15 residues. Trimming took 0 bases from V and 4 from J; bases not matched to a gene: 5. Germline V CDR1 and CDR2: MNHEY, SVGAGI. The CDR3 region has the DNA TGTGCCAGCAGTTACTCGACAGGGACTTCCTATGGCTACACCTTC. Translation gives CASSYSTGTSYGYTF.

The CDR3 loop reads CASSLLAFSYNEQFF. CDR3 in DNA: TGCGCCAGCAGCTTACTAGCGTTCTCCTACAATGAGCAGTTCTTC. This rearrangement joins TRBV5-1 to TRBJ2-1; 7 nucleotides agree with TRBD2. This CDR3 has 15 residues. Losses at the gene ends were 2 bases for V and 0 bases for J; bases not matched to a gene: 2. Germline CDR1 and CDR2: SGHRS and YFSETQ.

The rearrangement uses TRBV7-9 and TRBJ2-7, with D possibly being TRBD1 (6 bases). Trimming stripped 5 bases from V and 1 base from J, with 12 bases between. CDR1 is SEHNR, CDR2 FQNEAQ, per germline (reference sequence). This CDR3 is built from 14 residues. CDR3 amino acids: CASSPGVPSYEQYF. CDR3 coding DNA: TGTGCCAGCAGCCCAGGGGTCCCATCCTACGAGCAGTACTTC.

CDR3 bases: TGTGCCAGCAGTTACTCTGGGTCGCAAGAGACCCAGTACTTC. It codes for CASSYSGSQETQYF. This chain links TRBV6-5 with TRBJ2-5; D gene ambiguous. The CDR3 sequence is 14 residues long. Germline lookup yields CDR1 MNHEY and CDR2 SVGAGI. Between the trimmed V and J ends, which lost 0 bases and 2 bases, there was a span of 7 bases.

This clonotype was observed a few times. This sequence joins TRBV6-1 and TRBJ2-7; unclear D gene. Germline lookup yields CDR1 MNHNS and CDR2 SASEGT. This CDR3 has 15 amino acids. Deletions cut 6 bases from V and 3 bases from J, with 18 bases between. DNA for the CDR3: TGTGCCAGCAGCCCAACCCAGCTCGGCCTCTACGAGCAGTACTTC. Its translation is CASSPTQLGLYEQYF.